This T cell receptor beta chain was retrieved from a study of beta chain features in type 1 diabetes. The authors reverse transcribed all of the isolated RNA, so sequencing captured expressed TCRB transcripts. Clones were sequenced by immunoSEQ multiplex PCR, and TCRdb holds only the in-frame ones, with some missing. The repertoire consists of hundreds of thousands of clones, with 13% to 15% occurring once and the leading ten covering over 5.5%. Remarks on this clone: Its antigen is unknown.

V dropped 6 bases and J dropped 4 bases, with 20 bases sitting between them. This CDR3 comprises 16 residues. Germline loops: CDR1 LNHNV, CDR2 YYDKDF (reference sequence). CD4+ naive, central memory, regulatory and stem cell-like memory cells were sorted via CD45RO/CCR7/CD25/CD127/CD95/CD27. Findings of the study overall: Moderately but significantly shorter TCRB CDR3s were found in Type 1 diabetes patients in all four CD4+ subsets. The question of HLA type influencing TCRB rearrangement was one that remained unresolved here.

Sequenced input: central memory CD4+ T cells from blood. The clonotype originates from a man aged 25 to 40 in good health. V usage is TRBV15 and J usage is TRBJ2-3; either TRBD1 or TRBD2 may supply D (5 bases each). The CDR3 region is CATRYDGGRVADTQYF. DNA of the CDR3: TGTGCCACCAGATACGATGGGGGTAGGGTGGCAGATACGCAGTATTTT.